Below are 26 T cell receptor beta chains sequenced from a single sample in a study of T cell responses to AZD1222 COVID-19 vaccine. Sequencing used immunoSEQ multiplex PCR; TCRdb keeps in-frame clones, though not all of them. The sample records 100,000 or so clones, 87% being singletons. Sequenced here: peripheral blood, sampled on day 0 of AZD1222 vaccination. These receptor sequences come from an adult in good health.

This clone was counted once. This chain joins TRBV7-9 and TRBJ1-5; 8 nucleotides align to TRBD1. The CDR3 is 16 residues long. Germline V gives CDR1 SEHNR, CDR2 FQNEAQ (reference sequence). The V gene end was trimmed by 6 bases and the J gene end by 2 bases; junction bases not matched to a gene: 9. The CDR3 nucleotides read TGTGCCAGCAGTCAAGGCAGGGGGCGTCGCAATCAGCCCCAGCATTTT. It specifies CASSQGRGRRNQPQHF.

This clone was recorded only once. This chain connects TRBV5-4 to TRBJ2-7; 8 bases agree with TRBD1. The germline V gene encodes CDR1 SGHNT and CDR2 YYREEE (reference sequence). V was clipped by 1 base and J by 5 bases; unmatched bases: 11. CDR3 length: 16 residues. The CDR3 DNA follows: TGTGCCAGCAGCTTGTTGGCTGGACAGGGAATTAACGAGCAGTACTTC. Translated, it gives CASSLLAGQGINEQYF.

The chain recombines TRBV4-3 with TRBJ2-1, with 12 nucleotides matching TRBD2. Germline-derived CDR1 and CDR2 are LGHNA and YSLEER. The CDR3 has 16 residues. Trimming at V came to 5 bases and at J to 5 bases, leaving 7 bases not matched to a gene. The CDR3 nucleotides read TGCGCCAGCAGCGCGTGGACTAGCGGGACGGACAATGAGCAGTTCTTC. This gives the protein CASSAWTSGTDNEQFF.

The V and J genes are TRBV7-2 and TRBJ1-1; maybe TRBD1 (6 bases). CDR1 is SGHTA and CDR2 is FQGNSA in the germline V gene. Trimming cost V 1 base and J 10 bases, with 16 bases left between them. This CDR3 contains 14 residues. The CDR3 sequence: CASSLVGDRLPAFF. CDR3 DNA: TGTGCCAGCAGCTTAGTGGGAGACAGGTTGCCAGCTTTCTTT. Full variable domain (remainder filled in from reference TRBV7-2 and TRBJ1-1): GAGVSQSPSNKVTEKGKDVELRCDPISGHTALYWYRQSLGQGLEFLIYFQGNSAPDKSGLPSDRFSAERTGGSVSTLTIQRTQQEDSAVYLCASSLVGDRLPAFFGQGTRLTVV.

The rearrangement joins TRBV6-6 to TRBJ1-4; no definite D call. Germline V gives CDR1 MNHNY, CDR2 SVGAGI (reference sequence). The V gene lost 9 bases and the J gene lost 12 bases, with 23 bases spanning the gap. The CDR3 totals 14 residues. CDR3 loop: CASRGSDESGELFF. In DNA form, the CDR3 reads TGTGCCAGTCGGGGATCGGATGAAAGTGGGGAACTGTTTTTT.

This clone was detected once. This sequence joins TRBV6-5 and TRBJ1-4; a possible D gene is TRBD1 (6 bases). Germline-derived CDR1 and CDR2 are MNHEY and SVGAGI. Deletions cut 3 bases from V and 8 bases from J, with 10 bases between. The CDR3 loop spans 13 amino acids. CDR3 region: CASSYKGHEKLFF. CDR3 in DNA: TGTGCCAGCAGTTATAAGGGACACGAAAAACTGTTTTTT.

The chain combines TRBV7-9 with TRBJ2-7, with 10 bases matching TRBD1. Trimming at V came to 4 bases and at J to 5 bases, leaving 8 bases not matched to a gene. The germline gives CDR1 SEHNR, CDR2 FQNEAQ (reference sequence). This CDR3 contains 15 residues. Written as DNA, the CDR3 is TGTGCCAGCAGCTCACACTTTGGACAGGGGGACGAGCAGTACTTC. This encodes CASSSHFGQGDEQYF.

This rearrangement joins TRBV11-3 to TRBJ2-1, with 7 bases identical to TRBD2. The trim removed 3 bases at V and 7 bases at J, leaving 9 bases unmatched. Germline V gene sequence: CDR1 SGHNT, CDR2 YENEEA. The CDR3 loop spans 15 amino acids. The CDR3, as DNA: TGTGCCAGCAGCTTGCCAGCGGGAACAATAAATGAGCAGTTCTTC. Amino acids: CASSLPAGTINEQFF.

This clone was seen only a few times. The chain links TRBV29-1 to TRBJ2-3, with D perhaps TRBD2 (5 bases). V lost 4 bases, J lost 5 bases, and 10 bases lay in between. The CDR3 has 12 residues. CDR1 SQVTM and CDR2 ANQGSEA come from the germline V gene. The CDR3: CSVGLAGDTQYF. As DNA, the CDR3 is TGCAGCGTTGGGCTAGCTGGAGATACGCAGTATTTT.

The V and J genes are TRBV3-1 (or the pseudogene TRBV3-2) and TRBJ2-1, with 9 positions matching TRBD2. Per germline, CDR1 LGHDT and CDR2 YNNKEL (reference sequence). CDR3 size: 17 residues. The trim removed 4 bases at V and 7 bases at J, leaving 14 bases unmatched. The CDR3 nucleotides are TGTGCCAGCAGCCGAGACTTAGCGGGAGTTGGGGTAAATGAGCAGTTCTTC. Translated, it gives CASSRDLAGVGVNEQFF.

The chain is built from TRBV5-4 and TRBJ2-7; D possibly corresponds to TRBD1 (5 bases). Germline values: CDR1 SGHNT, CDR2 YYREEE (reference sequence). The germline V and J ends were trimmed by 5 bases and 6 bases, with 24 bases remaining between them. The CDR3 length is 16 residues. The CDR3 reads CASSPPTGQGAGEQYF. The CDR3 DNA follows: TGTGCCAGCAGTCCACCCACGGGCCAGGGTGCCGGCGAGCAGTACTTC.

The chain employs TRBV13 and TRBJ1-6; 8 nucleotides agree with TRBD1. Germline assignment: CDR1 PRHDT and CDR2 FYEKMQ (reference sequence). Germline trimming cut 6 bases from V and 13 bases from J; bases unmatched to any gene: 17. The CDR3 runs 16 residues. CDR3 sequence (DNA): TGTGCCAGCAGTTATGGCCGGGACAGGACATTTCGCCCCCTCCACTTT. Protein: CASSYGRDRTFRPLHF. Supplemented by reference TRBV13 and TRBJ1-6, the full variable domain reads AAGVIQSPRHLIKEKRETATLKCYPIPRHDTVYWYQQGPGQDPQFLISFYEKMQSDKGSIPDRFSAQQFSDYHSELNMSSLELGDSALYFCASSYGRDRTFRPLHFGNGTRLTVT.

V is TRBV9 and J is TRBJ1-5; D remains unclear. The germline V and J ends were trimmed by 0 bases and 4 bases, with 8 bases remaining between them. Germline assignment: CDR1 SGDLS and CDR2 YYNGEE. The CDR3 is 14 residues long. The CDR3 reads CASSVGPDNQPQHF. In DNA, the CDR3 is TGTGCCAGCAGCGTAGGGCCCGATAATCAGCCCCAGCATTTT.

The rearrangement uses TRBV10-3 and TRBJ2-1, with 16 bases identical to TRBD2. The trim removed 8 bases at V and 8 bases at J, leaving 9 bases unmatched. This CDR3 has 16 residues. Looked up from germline, CDR1 is ENHRY and CDR2 is SYGVKD. CDR3 sequence: CAILGTSGGAKYEQFF. CDR3 bases: TGTGCCATCTTAGGGACTAGCGGGGGGGCTAAGTATGAGCAGTTCTTC.

This chain joins TRBV29-1 and TRBJ2-7, with D perhaps matching TRBD1 or TRBD2 (5 bases each). Per germline, CDR1 SQVTM and CDR2 ANQGSEA. The CDR3 extends over 11 amino acids. Trimming shortened V by 7 bases and J by 4 bases, and 11 bases separated the two germline ends. The CDR3 here is CSGGKGYEQYF. CDR3 nucleotides: TGCAGCGGGGGGAAAGGGTACGAGCAGTACTTC.

The chain uses TRBV7-3 and TRBJ2-1, with unresolved D. CDR1 and CDR2 (germline): SGHTA, FQGTGA. The CDR3 is made up of 15 amino acids. V lost 0 bases and J lost 4, with 10 bases in between. The CDR3 reads CASSLTRSPYNEQFF. CDR3 sequence (DNA): TGTGCCAGCAGCTTAACTCGGTCTCCTTACAATGAGCAGTTCTTC.

V and J are TRBV5-1 and TRBJ1-4; 9 bases map to TRBD1. V shed 4 bases, J shed 8 bases, and the junction held 9 bases outside the gene matches. The CDR3 has 15 residues. The germline CDR1 and CDR2 sequences are SGHRS and YFSETQ. The CDR3 region is CASSVYRGQEEKLFF. As DNA, the CDR3 is TGCGCCAGCAGCGTATACAGGGGGCAGGAAGAAAAACTGTTTTTT.

The chain uses TRBV11-2 and TRBJ2-1; TRBD2 aligns across 11 bases. Trimming cost V 5 bases and J 9 bases; bases outside gene matches: 12. CDR3 length equals 16 residues. Germline values: CDR1 SGHAT, CDR2 FQNNGV. The CDR3 reads CASSPLQASGGSEQFF. The CDR3 region has the DNA TGTGCCAGCAGCCCCCTGCAGGCTAGCGGGGGGAGTGAGCAGTTCTTC.

The CDR3 here is CAWNPGNTEAFF. CDR3 DNA: TGTGCCTGGAACCCGGGGAACACTGAAGCTTTCTTT. The V gene is TRBV30, the J gene TRBJ1-1, with D unclear. V lost 4 bases and J 1 base, leaving 7 bases between the germline ends. CDR1 and CDR2 from the germline V gene are GTSNPN and SVGIG (reference sequence). This CDR3 has 12 amino acids.

This clone was seen a single time. This chain uses TRBV5-8 with TRBJ1-1; D gene ambiguous. Trimming cost V 4 bases and J 5 bases, with 6 bases left between them. CDR3 size: 11 residues. In germline, CDR1 is SGHTS, CDR2 YDEGEE. The CDR3: CASSRRTEAFF. Written as DNA, the CDR3 is TGTGCCAGCAGCCGCAGAACTGAAGCTTTCTTT. Supplemented by reference TRBV5-8 and TRBJ1-1, the full variable domain reads EAGVTQSPTHLIKTRGQQATLRCSPISGHTSVYWYQQALGLGLQFLLWYDEGEERNRGNFPPRFSGRQFPNYSSELNVNALELEDSALYLCASSRRTEAFFGQGTRLTVV.

The chain joins TRBV2 to TRBJ2-1; D unresolved. Germline lookup yields CDR1 SNHLY and CDR2 FYNNEI. The CDR3 runs 13 residues. The V gene lost 6 bases and the J gene lost 3 bases, with 9 bases spanning the gap. In DNA, the CDR3 is TGTGCCAGCAGCGCGTATTTCTACAATGAGCAGTTCTTC. Encoded protein: CASSAYFYNEQFF.

This rearrangement joins TRBV5-1 to TRBJ1-2, with 10 nucleotides matching TRBD1. CDR3 length: 16 amino acids. Germline CDR1 SGHRS, CDR2 YFSETQ. The junction had 12 bases not matched to a gene; V was cut back by 3 bases and J by 7 bases. CDR3 in amino acids: CASSYGTGEDSGGYTF. The CDR3 coding sequence is TGCGCCAGCAGCTACGGGACAGGGGAAGATTCGGGTGGCTACACCTTC. Variable domain in full (rest from reference TRBV5-1 and TRBJ1-2): KAGVTQTPRYLIKTRGQQVTLSCSPISGHRSVSWYQQTPGQGLQFLFEYFSETQRNKGNFPGRFSGRQFSNSRSEMNVSTLELGDSALYLCASSYGTGEDSGGYTFGSGTRLTVV.

The genes are TRBV5-1 and TRBJ1-3, with D hard to call. Trimming removed 2 bases from V and 1 base from J, with 7 bases in between. This CDR3 is built from 14 residues. Germline loops: CDR1 SGHRS, CDR2 YFSETQ. CDR3 residues: CASSFAGSGNTIYF. In nucleotides, the CDR3 is TGCGCCAGCAGCTTTGCAGGATCTGGAAACACCATATATTTT. Complete variable domain (other parts from reference TRBV5-1 and TRBJ1-3): KAGVTQTPRYLIKTRGQQVTLSCSPISGHRSVSWYQQTPGQGLQFLFEYFSETQRNKGNFPGRFSGRQFSNSRSEMNVSTLELGDSALYLCASSFAGSGNTIYFGEGSWLTVV.

J is TRBJ2-1 and V is TRBV11-2, with TRBD2 identical over 9 bases. This CDR3 region has 15 residues. The V segment lost 5 bases and the J segment 5 bases; nucleotides outside the gene matches: 7. Per germline, CDR1 SGHAT and CDR2 FQNNGV. CDR3: CASSPRLAVNNEQFF. As DNA, the CDR3 is TGTGCCAGCAGCCCCCGACTAGCGGTAAACAATGAGCAGTTCTTC. Full variable domain (rest looked up from reference TRBV11-2 and TRBJ2-1): EAGVAQSPRYKIIEKRQSVAFWCNPISGHATLYWYQQILGQGPKLLIQFQNNGVVDDSQLPKDRFSAERLKGVDSTLKIQPAKLEDSAVYLCASSPRLAVNNEQFFGPGTRLTVL.

The V call is TRBV21-1, the J call TRBJ2-4. TRBV21-1 is annotated as a pseudogene. The CDR3 has 16 amino acids. CDR3 coding DNA: TGTGCCAGCAGCAAAGCGCGTGGCAGTCACAAAAACATTCAGTACTTC. Encoded protein: CASSKARGSHKNIQYF.

The rearrangement joins TRBV5-1 to TRBJ1-1; D remains ambiguous. Trimming removed 1 base at V and 6 bases at J, with 13 bases between. Per the germline V gene, CDR1 is SGHRS and CDR2 is YFSETQ. This CDR3 is built from 14 residues. The CDR3 sequence is CASSLRTDVSEAFF. The DNA of the CDR3 is TGCGCCAGCAGCTTGAGGACGGATGTTTCTGAAGCTTTCTTT.